The clone carrying this TCR beta chain was seen a handful of times. Its matching antigen is unknown. These data come from a study of cytomegalovirus exposure and HLA in healthy donors. Study in general: Researchers found that roughly 77% of under 450 genotyped donors fell within the Caucasian-associated ancestry cluster.

Germline values: CDR1 LNHNV, CDR2 YYDKDF (reference sequence). The CDR3 is 16 residues long. V was pared by 3 bases and J by 4 bases, with 15 bases between. 13 Jbeta primers and 60 Vbeta primers were used for the PCR. Only in-frame clones appear in the TCRdb table, and some are missing; sequencing was by immunoSEQ multiplex PCR. The sample lists about 160,000 clones; approximately 80% were seen once. Overall study findings and caveats: Several V segments, TRBV6-2 and TRBV6-3 among them, could not be told apart and were dropped.

The rearrangement links TRBV15 to TRBJ1-4; possibly TRBD1 for D (6 bases). The sequence came from a woman aged 18-35 years in good health and CMV-seronegative. Sequenced input: PBMCs. CDR3 nucleotide sequence: TGTGCCACCAGCAGGACAGGCGAGGTCTATAATGAAAAACTGTTTTTT. Translating gives CATSRTGEVYNEKLFF.